This T cell receptor beta chain was recorded in a study of identical twins. Each CDR3 protein gets one entry after TCRdb re-called the 5' RACE reads with MiXCR. The sample consists of some 1,700,000 distinct CDR3 sequences, around 29% of them appearing once. This clonotype has at least ten counts. Per germline, CDR1 SGHRS and CDR2 YFSETQ. The CDR3 sequence is 13 residues long. Trimming left V 1 base short and J 3 bases short, with 8 bases between. Material: cord blood. This receptor was taken from a newborn girl in good health. The gene calls are TRBV5-1 and TRBJ2-7; D remains ambiguous. CDR3 bases: TGCGCCAGCAGCTTGAATATAGGCTACGAGCAGTACTTC. Amino acids: CASSLNIGYEQYF.